This T cell receptor (beta chain) was retrieved from a study of T cells in Graves' hyperthyroidism and ophthalmopathy. Notes on the study in general: In validation, the model predicted ophthalmopathy. These predictions came a median approximately 5.9 months before onset. Appearing also in blood were most of the thyroid clonotypes expanded above 0.001.

CDR3 length equals 13 residues. Per the germline V gene, CDR1 is SGHAT and CDR2 is FQDESV (reference sequence). V lost 1 base and J lost 7, with 11 bases in between. This clonotype has ten or more counts. The antigen remains undetermined. Clinical Activity Scores of at least 3, NOSPECS grades of at least 4 and durations under 3 months characterized ophthalmopathy patients. Using around 10 ml of fresh peripheral blood, PBMCs were prepared. TCR beta CDR3 sequences were amplified from RNA transcripts. The TCR CDR3 was amplified in a first-round RT-PCR using the HTBI primer set. MiXCR, run by TCRdb on the multiplex PCR reads, gives a single entry per CDR3 protein. The repertoire holds about 270,000 distinct CDR3 sequences, with about 20% as singletons.

This sequence originates from a man aged 30 to 39 with Graves' ophthalmopathy. The V and J genes are TRBV11-1 and TRBJ2-7, with D unresolved. Source material: blood. The DNA of the CDR3 is TGTGCCAGCAGCTTAGACAGCCTAGGGGAGCAGTACTTC. It yields the protein CASSLDSLGEQYF.